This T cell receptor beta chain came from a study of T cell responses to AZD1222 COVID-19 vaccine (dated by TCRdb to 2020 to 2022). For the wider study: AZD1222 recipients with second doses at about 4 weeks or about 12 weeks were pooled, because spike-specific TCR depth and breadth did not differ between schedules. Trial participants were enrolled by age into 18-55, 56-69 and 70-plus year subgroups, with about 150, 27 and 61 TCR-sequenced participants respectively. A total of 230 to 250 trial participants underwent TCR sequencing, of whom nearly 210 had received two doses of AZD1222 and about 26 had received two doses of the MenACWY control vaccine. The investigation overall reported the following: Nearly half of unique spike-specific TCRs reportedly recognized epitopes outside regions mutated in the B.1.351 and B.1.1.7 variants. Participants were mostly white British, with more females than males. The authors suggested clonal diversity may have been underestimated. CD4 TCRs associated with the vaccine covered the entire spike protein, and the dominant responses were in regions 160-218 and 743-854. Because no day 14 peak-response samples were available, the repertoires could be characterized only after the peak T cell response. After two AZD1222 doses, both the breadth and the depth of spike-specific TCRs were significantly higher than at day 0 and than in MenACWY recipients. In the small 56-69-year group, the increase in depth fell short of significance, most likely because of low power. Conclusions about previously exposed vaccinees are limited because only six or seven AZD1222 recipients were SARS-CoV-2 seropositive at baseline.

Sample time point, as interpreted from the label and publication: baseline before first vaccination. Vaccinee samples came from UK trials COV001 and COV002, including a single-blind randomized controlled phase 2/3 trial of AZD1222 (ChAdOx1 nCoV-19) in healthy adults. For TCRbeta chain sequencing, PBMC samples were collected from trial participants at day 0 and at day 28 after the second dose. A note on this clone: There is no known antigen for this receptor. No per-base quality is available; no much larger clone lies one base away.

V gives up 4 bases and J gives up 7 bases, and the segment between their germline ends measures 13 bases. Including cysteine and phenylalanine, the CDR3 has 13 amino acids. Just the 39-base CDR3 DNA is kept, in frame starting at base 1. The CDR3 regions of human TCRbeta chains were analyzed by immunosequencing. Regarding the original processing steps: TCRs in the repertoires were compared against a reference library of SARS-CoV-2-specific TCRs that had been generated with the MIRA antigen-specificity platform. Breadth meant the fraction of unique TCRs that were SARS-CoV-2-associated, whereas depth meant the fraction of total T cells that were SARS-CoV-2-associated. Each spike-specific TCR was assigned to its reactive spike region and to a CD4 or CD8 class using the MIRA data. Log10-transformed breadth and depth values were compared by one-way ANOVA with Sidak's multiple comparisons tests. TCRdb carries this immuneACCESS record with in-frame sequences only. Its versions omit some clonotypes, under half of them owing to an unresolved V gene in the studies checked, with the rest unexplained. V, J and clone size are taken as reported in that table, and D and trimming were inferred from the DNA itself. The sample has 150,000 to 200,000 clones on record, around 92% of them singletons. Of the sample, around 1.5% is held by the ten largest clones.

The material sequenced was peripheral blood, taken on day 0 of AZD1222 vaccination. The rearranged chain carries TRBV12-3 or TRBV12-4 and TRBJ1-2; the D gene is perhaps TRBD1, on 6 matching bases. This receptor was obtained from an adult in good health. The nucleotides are TGTGCCAGCAGTTCCACCGGGGGCGGTGGCTACACCTTC. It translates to CASSSTGGGGYTF.